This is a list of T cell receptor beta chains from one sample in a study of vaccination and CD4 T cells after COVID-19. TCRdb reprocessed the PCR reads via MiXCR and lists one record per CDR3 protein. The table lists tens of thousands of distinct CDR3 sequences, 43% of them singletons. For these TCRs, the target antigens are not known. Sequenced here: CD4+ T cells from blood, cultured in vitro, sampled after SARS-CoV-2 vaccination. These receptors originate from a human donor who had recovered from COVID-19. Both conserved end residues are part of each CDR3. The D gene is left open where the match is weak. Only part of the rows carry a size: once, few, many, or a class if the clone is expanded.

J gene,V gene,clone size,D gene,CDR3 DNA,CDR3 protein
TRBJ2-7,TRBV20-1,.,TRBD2,TGCAGTGCTGGCGCGAAAAAAGCGGGAAGGGTTTACGAGCAGTACTTC,CSAGAKKAGRVYEQYF
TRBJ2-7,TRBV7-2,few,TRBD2,TGTGCCAGCAGCTTAGAGGCGGGGGTGGCATCCTACGAGCAGTACTTC,CASSLEAGVASYEQYF
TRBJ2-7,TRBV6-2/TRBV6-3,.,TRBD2,TGTGCCAGCAGGGATCTAGCGGGGGTCGCCTACGAGCAGTACTTC,CASRDLAGVAYEQYF
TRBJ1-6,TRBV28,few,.,TGTGCCAGCAATGGACCCCGCGCCTATAATTCACCCCTCCACTTT,CASNGPRAYNSPLHF
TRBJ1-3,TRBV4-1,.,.,TGCGCCAGCAGCCAACGCATTTCTGGAAACACCATATATTTT,CASSQRISGNTIYF
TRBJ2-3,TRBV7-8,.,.,TGTGCCAGCAGCTTATGGGGCCTGAGCACAGATACGCAGTATTTT,CASSLWGLSTDTQYF
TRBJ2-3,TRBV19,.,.,TGTGCCAGTAGTATTGGCCAAGATACGCAGTATTTT,CASSIGQDTQYF
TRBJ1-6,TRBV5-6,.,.,TGTGCCAGCAGCTTCGAGCCGGATTCACCCCTCCACTTT,CASSFEPDSPLHF
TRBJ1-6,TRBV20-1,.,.,TGCAGTGCTAGGCAGGGGCGGAATTCACCCCTCCACTTT,CSARQGRNSPLHF
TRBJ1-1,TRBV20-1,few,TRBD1,TGCAGTGCGTGGGACAGGGGAATGAACACTGAAGCTTTCTTT,CSAWDRGMNTEAFF
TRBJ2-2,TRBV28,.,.,TGTGCCAGCATTGAAGGGAACACCGGGGAGCTGTTTTTT,CASIEGNTGELFF
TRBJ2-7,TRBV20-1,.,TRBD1,TGCAGTGCTAGAAGATCGGACAGGGTATACGAGCAGTACTTC,CSARRSDRVYEQYF
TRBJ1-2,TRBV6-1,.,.,TGTGCCAGCAGTGAAGCGACGGGGGTTCAGGGCTACACCTTC,CASSEATGVQGYTF
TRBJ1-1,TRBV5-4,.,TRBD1,TGTGCCAGCAGCTCCCGGGACAGGGTTTCCACTGAAGCTTTCTTT,CASSSRDRVSTEAFF
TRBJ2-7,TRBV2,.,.,TGTGCCGCGGGGAAGGCCTACGAGCAGTACTTC,CAAGKAYEQYF
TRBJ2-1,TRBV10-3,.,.,TGTGCCATCAGCGGTAGCGGATCCTACAATGAGCAGTTCTTC,CAISGSGSYNEQFF
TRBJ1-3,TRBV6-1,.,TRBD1,TGTGCCGTACACAGGGACAGCTCTGGAAACACCATATATTTT,CAVHRDSSGNTIYF
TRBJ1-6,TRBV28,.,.,TGTGCCAGCAGTTTGGCAGAGTCACCCCTCCACTTT,CASSLAESPLHF
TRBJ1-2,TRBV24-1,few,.,TGTGCCACCAGTGATTTGTCGTCCCAGTTCACCTTC,CATSDLSSQFTF
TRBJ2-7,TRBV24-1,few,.,TGTGCCACCAGTGATTCCGGGGCAGACCGCTACGAGCAGTACTTC,CATSDSGADRYEQYF
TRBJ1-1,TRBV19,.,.,TGTGCCAGTAGTATAGCCTCCCGGCCTAGCACTGAAGCTTTCTTT,CASSIASRPSTEAFF
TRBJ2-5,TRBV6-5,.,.,TGTGCCAGCAGTTACGGGTTTAAGGGATCAGAGACCCAGTGCTTC,CASSYGFKGSETQCF
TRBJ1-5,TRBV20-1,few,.,TGCAGTGCCGTCGTTTGGGGTAGCAATCAGCCCCAGCATTTT,CSAVVWGSNQPQHF
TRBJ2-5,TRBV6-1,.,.,TGTGCCAGCAGTCGCCCGGGGGCCGAGACCCAGTACTTC,CASSRPGAETQYF
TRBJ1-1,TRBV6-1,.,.,TGTGCCAGCAGCCCTAAGGCAGGGCGGCACACTGAAGCTTTCTTT,CASSPKAGRHTEAFF
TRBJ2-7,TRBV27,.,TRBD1,TGTGCCAGCAGTCGAGGGACAGTGACCGAGCAGTACTTC,CASSRGTVTEQYF
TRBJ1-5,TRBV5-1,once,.,TGCGCCAGTTATCGTCCGGGCCCCGACAATCAGCCCCAGCATTTT,CASYRPGPDNQPQHF
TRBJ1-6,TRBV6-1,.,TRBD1,TGTGCCAGCAGTGACAGGGGGTTTGGGAGAGATTCACCCCACCACTTT,CASSDRGFGRDSPHHF
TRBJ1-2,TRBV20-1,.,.,TGCAGTGCTAGAGGGAACAGGGCCTATGAGGTCACCTTC,CSARGNRAYEVTF
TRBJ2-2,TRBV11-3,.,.,TGTGCCAGCAGCTTAGGAGGGCCCCACACCGGGGAGCTGTTTTTT,CASSLGGPHTGELFF
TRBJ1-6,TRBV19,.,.,TGTGCCAGCAGGGAAGCCTATAATTCACCCCTCCACTTT,CASREAYNSPLHF
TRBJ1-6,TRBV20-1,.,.,TGCAGCCTGAGTAAACCAGGAAATTCACCCCTCCACTTT,CSLSKPGNSPLHF
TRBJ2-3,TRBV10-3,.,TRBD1,TGTGCCATCAGTGAGACAGGGGGCGAAATTTGGAGCACAGATACGCAGTATTTT,CAISETGGEIWSTDTQYF
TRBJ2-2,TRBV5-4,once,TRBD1,TGTGCCAGCAGCTTGGTCGGGCGACAGGGAATTTATGCCGGGGAGCTGTTTTTT,CASSLVGRQGIYAGELFF
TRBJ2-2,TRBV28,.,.,TGTGCCAGCAGTTCCACTACCACCGGGGAGCTGTTTTTT,CASSSTTTGELFF
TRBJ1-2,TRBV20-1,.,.,TGCAGTGCTAGAGATTTATCGGCGGAGAAGGCAGGATATGGCTACACCTTC,CSARDLSAEKAGYGYTF
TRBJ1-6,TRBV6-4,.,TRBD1,TGTGCCAGCAGTGGACAGGGGCCGAGCTCCTATAATTCACCCCTCCACTTT,CASSGQGPSSYNSPLHF
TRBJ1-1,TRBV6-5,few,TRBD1,TGTGCCAGCAGTTTGACAGGGACGAACACTGAAGCTTTCTTT,CASSLTGTNTEAFF
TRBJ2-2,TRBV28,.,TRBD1,TGTGCCAGCAGTAGCCCGGGACAGGGAAGAACCGGGGAGCTGTTTTTT,CASSSPGQGRTGELFF
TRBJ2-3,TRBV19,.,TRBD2,TGTGCCAGTCGACCCGGGACTAGCTTGACAGATACGCAGTATTTT,CASRPGTSLTDTQYF
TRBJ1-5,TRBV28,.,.,TGTGCCAGCAGTTTAACCGGCAATCAGCCCCAGCATTTT,CASSLTGNQPQHF
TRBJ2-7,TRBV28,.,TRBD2,TGTGCCAGCACCTATTCTCCGACTAGCGGGAAACACTACGAGCAGTACTTC,CASTYSPTSGKHYEQYF
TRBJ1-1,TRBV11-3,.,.,TGTGCCAGCAGCTTAGGACAGCGCATGAACACTGAAGCTTTCTTT,CASSLGQRMNTEAFF
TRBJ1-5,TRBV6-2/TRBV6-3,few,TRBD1,TGTGCCAGCAGTGGGACAGGCAATCAGCCCCAGCATTTT,CASSGTGNQPQHF
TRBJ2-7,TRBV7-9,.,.,TGTGCCAGCAGCCGATCTGGCGGGGCCTGGTTGGGTGAGCAGTACTTC,CASSRSGGAWLGEQYF
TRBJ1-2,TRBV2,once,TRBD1,TGTGCCAGCAGTACCAGGGACAGTGAGTACACCTTC,CASSTRDSEYTF
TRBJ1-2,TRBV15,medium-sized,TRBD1,TGTGCCACCAGCCCCCGACAGACAGGGGAAGGCTACACCTTC,CATSPRQTGEGYTF
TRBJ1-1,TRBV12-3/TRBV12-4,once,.,TGTGCCAGCAGTTTGGATGACGATGGGTTCACTGAAGCTTTCTTT,CASSLDDDGFTEAFF
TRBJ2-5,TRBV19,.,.,TGTGCCAGTAGTATTGATAGCCAAGAGACCCAGTACTTC,CASSIDSQETQYF
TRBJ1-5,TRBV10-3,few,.,TGTGCCATCAGTGAGAATAGGGATCAGCCCCAGCATTTT,CAISENRDQPQHF
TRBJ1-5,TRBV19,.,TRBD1,TGTGCCAGTAGTCCCCGGACAGGGCTGGGAAGCAATCAGCCCCAGCATTTT,CASSPRTGLGSNQPQHF
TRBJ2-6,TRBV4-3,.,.,TGCGCCAGCAGCCAAGGCTTCAGGGCCGGGGCCAACGTCCTGACTTTC,CASSQGFRAGANVLTF
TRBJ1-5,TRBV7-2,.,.,TGTGCCAGCAGCTTAGAGGTCCGGCAGCCCCAGCATTTT,CASSLEVRQPQHF
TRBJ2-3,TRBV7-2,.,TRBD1,TGTGCCAGCAGCCCAAGGGGACAGGGGACAGATACGCAGTATTTT,CASSPRGQGTDTQYF
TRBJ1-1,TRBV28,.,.,TGTGCCAGCAGTCCTAGTGACCGACACGCTGAAGCTTTCTTT,CASSPSDRHAEAFF